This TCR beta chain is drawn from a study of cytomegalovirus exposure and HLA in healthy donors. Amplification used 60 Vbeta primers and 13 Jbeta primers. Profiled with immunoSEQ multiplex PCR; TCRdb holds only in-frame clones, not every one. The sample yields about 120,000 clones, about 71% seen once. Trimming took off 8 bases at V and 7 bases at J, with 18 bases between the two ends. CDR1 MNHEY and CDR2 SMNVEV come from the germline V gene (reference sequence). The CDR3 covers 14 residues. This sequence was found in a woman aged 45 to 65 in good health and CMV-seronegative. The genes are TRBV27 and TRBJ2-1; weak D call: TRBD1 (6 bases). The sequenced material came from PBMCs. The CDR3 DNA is TGTGCCAGCCAACCCGTAGGGGGAAGGAATGAGCAGTTCTTC. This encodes CASQPVGGRNEQFF.